This T cell receptor (beta chain) was obtained from a study of cytomegalovirus exposure and HLA in healthy donors. General study results and limits: Segments of the TCR beta V type were, in most cases, productive about 87% or about 30% of the time in an earlier analysis.

About this clone itself: What it recognizes is unknown.

PCR used 60 Vbeta primers and 13 Jbeta primers. Here immunoSEQ multiplex PCR was the method, and the copy in TCRdb shows in-frame clones only, minus some. This table has some 90,000 clones, roughly two thirds appearing once. The sample was PBMCs. The sequence derives from a man aged 50 or older in good health and CMV-seronegative.

The CDR3 bases are TGTGCCTGGACCAGGGGACTAGCCCAAAGTAATGAGCAGTTCTTC. This encodes CAWTRGLAQSNEQFF. This chain joins TRBV30 and TRBJ2-1, with TRBD2 identical over 9 bases. Germline V lookup: CDR1 GTSNPN, CDR2 SVGIG (reference sequence). Trimming removed 4 bases from V and 7 bases from J; junction bases left unmatched: 11. This CDR3 has 15 residues.